These T cell receptor beta chains were read from a single sample in a study of long-term antiretroviral therapy in people with HIV. The table came from immunoSEQ multiplex PCR; TCRdb's copy has only in-frame clones and leaves some out. In the table there are about 25,000 clones, approximately 86% of which are singletons. This specimen consisted of unsorted PBMCs, obtained 1.2 years after starting antiretroviral therapy. The source is a man aged 50-60 years with HIV. The CDR3 runs from the conserved cysteine through the conserved F or W. Fields, in order: J gene, V gene, D gene, clone size, CDR3 DNA, CDR3 protein. D genes are given only for firm matches. Size is omitted from some rows. Given values are once, few, many or a class for expanded clones.

>TRBJ1-3|TRBV2|-|-
TGTGCCAGCAGTGGGACAGAGAGCTCTGGAAACACCATATATTTT
CASSGTESSGNTIYF
>TRBJ1-5|TRBV7-7|TRBD1|-
TGTGCTAGCAGCCCCGACAGGGATAACAATCAGCCCCAGCATTTT
CASSPDRDNNQPQHF
>TRBJ1-4|TRBV28|TRBD1|-
TGTGCCAGCAGTTCATCCTGGGGACAGGGAACAACTAATGAAAAACTGTTTTTT
CASSSSWGQGTTNEKLFF
>TRBJ1-1|TRBV18|-|-
TGTGCCAGCTCACCGCCTAGTGTGAACACTGAAGCTTTCTTT
CASSPPSVNTEAFF
>TRBJ1-1|TRBV7-3|-|once
TGTGCCAGCAAATTTGGGATGAACACTGAAGCTTTCTTT
CASKFGMNTEAFF
>TRBJ2-7|TRBV7-9|TRBD1|-
TGTGCCAGCAGCGGACAGGGGGCCTCCTACGAGCAGTACTTC
CASSGQGASYEQYF
>TRBJ1-1|TRBV28|-|few
TGTGCCAGCAGTTCGGGTCAGGCCGGAGGTACTGAAGCTTTCTTT
CASSSGQAGGTEAFF
>TRBJ2-1|TRBV9|TRBD1|large
TGTGCCAGCAGCGTAGGGGACAGACTATACAATGAGCAGTTCTTC
CASSVGDRLYNEQFF
>TRBJ1-1|TRBV9|-|-
TGTGCCAGCAGCGTAGAGCCAGGGACTCCCACTGAAGCTTTCTTT
CASSVEPGTPTEAFF
>TRBJ2-6|TRBV7-3|-|once
TGTGCCAGCAGCGCAACTAGCTCCGGGGCCAACGTCCTGACTTTC
CASSATSSGANVLTF
>TRBJ2-1|TRBV29-1|-|-
TGCAGCGTTGAAGAATTGGGCACCAGGAGCTCCTACAATGAGCAGTTCTTC
CSVEELGTRSSYNEQFF
>TRBJ2-3|TRBV2|-|-
TGTGCCAGCAGTGCTGGGCAGGCCAGATCTAGCACAGATACGCAGTATTTT
CASSAGQARSSTDTQYF
>TRBJ1-4|TRBV4-3|-|few
TGCGCCAGCAGCCCGGGTGGTAGGGTGCGAGGTGAAAAACTGTTTTTT
CASSPGGRVRGEKLFF
>TRBJ2-7|TRBV28|TRBD2|-
TGTGCCAGCAGTTTATCGACTAGCGGGGGGGCCTCCTACGAGCAGTACTTC
CASSLSTSGGASYEQYF
>TRBJ2-7|TRBV4-1|-|few
TGCGCCAGCAGCCAAGGGGCGGGCACCCAAAGAGCCTACGAGCAGTACTTC
CASSQGAGTQRAYEQYF
>TRBJ2-1|TRBV7-6|-|-
TGTGCCAGCAGCTTAGAGGGCGCGGAGCAGTTCTTC
CASSLEGAEQFF
>TRBJ2-3|TRBV11-1|-|-
TGTGCCAGCAGCCCGGACGGGTTGGCAGGCACAGATACGCAGTATTTT
CASSPDGLAGTDTQYF
>TRBJ1-2|TRBV28|-|-
TGTGCCAGCAGCGTCGACTCTCGGCCCGACTATGGCTACACCTTC
CASSVDSRPDYGYTF
>TRBJ2-2|TRBV29-1|-|few
TGCAGCGTTGATCCTAACACCGGGGAGCTGTTTTTT
CSVDPNTGELFF
>TRBJ2-7|TRBV19|TRBD2|-
TGTGCCAGTAGGGACACCGGGACTAAGGAGCAGTACTTC
CASRDTGTKEQYF
>TRBJ1-1|TRBV11-2|-|-
TGTGCCAGCAGCTCACTTAGATGGAGACGAGCTTTCTTT
CASSSLRWRRAFF
>TRBJ2-3|TRBV9|-|-
TGTGCCAGCAGCGTAGGTGGGCGGACAGATACGCAGTATTTT
CASSVGGRTDTQYF
>TRBJ2-7|TRBV19|-|-
TGTGCCAGTTCGGTCACCGGGACGGGCGACGAGCAGTACTTC
CASSVTGTGDEQYF
>TRBJ2-3|TRBV9|-|-
TGTGCCAGCAGCGTAGATGGGGGGGCCGACACAGATACGCAGTATTTT
CASSVDGGADTDTQYF
>TRBJ1-5|TRBV6-1|TRBD1|-
TGTGCCAGCGGAGGGACAGGAAATCAGCCCCAGCATTTT
CASGGTGNQPQHF
>TRBJ2-1|TRBV7-9|-|-
TGTGCCAGCAGCTTACCCCAGGGGAGGCAGTTCTTC
CASSLPQGRQFF
>TRBJ2-5|TRBV2|-|-
TGTGCCAGCAGTCCCGCGGGCATCCAGGGGGAGACCCAGTACTTC
CASSPAGIQGETQYF
>TRBJ2-4|TRBV28|-|-
TGTGCCAGCAGTTTTGGGGGCACCGACCTAGTCAAAAACATTCAGTACTTC
CASSFGGTDLVKNIQYF
>TRBJ1-4|TRBV5-4|-|-
TGTGCCAGCAGTCCCCAGCGGGGTGAAAAACTGTTTTTT
CASSPQRGEKLFF